The T cell receptor beta chain under discussion was sequenced for a study of Ad26.COV2.S vaccination and SARS-CoV-2 variants. Study as a whole: The trial was COV1001 and the donor's arm was Ad26.COV2.S.

To note about this clone: Its antigen is unidentified.

The assay was immunoSEQ multiplex PCR, and TCRdb's table has in-frame clones only and misses some. The sample has 400,000 to 450,000 clones; about 92% are singletons. Study findings and constraints: Total responses of T cells may have been underestimated by the analyses of TCR breadth and depth.

Described treatment: around 19 received Ad26.COV2.S at low or high dose, single or two shots; roughly five received placebo; per-sample allocation not given. Vaccine and placebo recipients were sampled on day 63 after the first injection. This CDR3 has 13 amino acids. Trimming removed 8 bases from V and 2 bases from J, with 10 bases in between. Sequences were derived from peripheral blood, sampled in a trial of Ad26.COV2.S vaccine versus placebo. The chain combines TRBV12-3 or TRBV12-4 with TRBJ1-3; D is undetermined. The TCR comes from a person aged 18-65 years who received the Ad26.COV2.S COVID-19 vaccine or a placebo. CDR3 DNA: TGTGCCAGCCTCGACACAGCTGGAAACACCATATATTTT. Translating it yields CASLDTAGNTIYF.